One and the same sample provided the 22 T cell receptor beta chains below, sequenced in a study of blood T cell repertoires in COVID-19. The repertoire was sequenced with immunoSEQ multiplex PCR; TCRdb's copy has only in-frame clones and lacks some. This repertoire shows about 220,000 clones, roughly 84% found once; its top ten account for around 3%. Sequencing was done on a sample of peripheral blood. The receptors shown here come from a man aged 45-65 years who had recovered from COVID-19.

V gene TRBV28 combines with J gene TRBJ2-2; 8 positions agree with TRBD1. The junction had 5 bases not matched to a gene; V was cut back by 6 bases and J by 2 bases. This CDR3 contains 15 residues. The V gene's germline CDR1 is MDHEN and CDR2 SYDVKM. The CDR3 region has the DNA TGTGCCAGCAGCTGGACAGGGTCTAACACCGGGGAGCTGTTTTTT. Translated, it gives CASSWTGSNTGELFF.

The chain links TRBV18 to TRBJ1-4; 9 nucleotides match TRBD1. Germline V gene data show CDR1 as KGHSH and CDR2 as LQKENI. This CDR3 is built from 15 residues. J lost 5 bases, V lost 4 bases, and 5 bases had no gene match. CDR3 amino acids: CASSLQQGANEKLFF. For the CDR3, the DNA is TGTGCCAGCTCACTCCAACAGGGGGCGAATGAAAAACTGTTTTTT.

The rearrangement links TRBV28 to TRBJ1-2, with D perhaps matching TRBD1 (6 bases). The CDR3 is made up of 16 amino acids. The V end lost 3 bases, the J end lost 4 bases, and 18 bases lay between the germline ends. The germline V gene encodes CDR1 MDHEN and CDR2 SYDVKM. In DNA, the CDR3 is TGTGCCAGCAGTTTTGGGGTCGAGCGGGGGGCCTATGGCTACACCTTC. Amino acid sequence: CASSFGVERGAYGYTF.

This clone appeared a single time. This CDR3 is CASSESSKDRGHEQYF. CDR3 coding DNA: TGTGCCAGCAGTGAATCCTCCAAGGACAGGGGACACGAGCAGTACTTC. This chain joins TRBV25-1 and TRBJ2-7; 9 nucleotides line up with TRBD1. After removal of 1 base from V and 5 bases from J, the junction contained 9 bases not matched to a gene. The length of the CDR3 is 16 residues. The germline V gene encodes CDR1 MGHDK and CDR2 SYGVNS.

The rearrangement links TRBV27 to TRBJ2-3, with D maybe TRBD1 (5 bases). Germline lookup yields CDR1 MNHEY and CDR2 SMNVEV (reference sequence). The CDR3 is 14 residues long. Trimming stripped 3 bases from V and 2 bases from J, with 9 bases between. The CDR3 DNA sequence: TGTGCCAGCAGTTTCAGGGCTAACACAGATACGCAGTATTTT. It is translated as CASSFRANTDTQYF.

The chain combines TRBV18 with TRBJ2-3, with 11 bases matching TRBD2. J gave up 6 bases and V 3 bases, and 5 bases lay outside the gene matches. CDR1 and CDR2 (germline): KGHSH, LQKENI. The CDR3 runs to 15 residues. Here the CDR3 DNA reads TGTGCCAGCTCACCCACTAGCGGGAGATTGGATACGCAGTATTTT. Its protein is CASSPTSGRLDTQYF.

This clone was detected only once. This sequence joins TRBV5-4 and TRBJ2-3; D gene uncertain. CDR1 and CDR2 (germline): SGHNT, YYREEE (reference sequence). The CDR3 runs to 16 residues. Trimming removed 2 bases from V and 0 bases from J, with 13 bases in between. The CDR3 loop is CASSFFEPVSTDTQYF. The CDR3 DNA sequence: TGTGCCAGCAGCTTTTTTGAGCCTGTTAGCACAGATACGCAGTATTTT.

This chain links TRBV12-3 or TRBV12-4 with TRBJ1-2; a possible D gene is TRBD1 (5 bases). Trimming took 3 bases from V and 1 from J, leaving 6 bases between them. This CDR3 is built from 13 residues. CDR3 sequence reads: CASSLTVNYGYTF. CDR3 bases: TGTGCCAGCAGTTTGACAGTTAACTATGGCTACACCTTC.

The chain couples TRBV6-5 to TRBJ2-1, with D perhaps TRBD1 (6 bases). V lost 5 bases, J lost 6 bases, and 8 bases lay in between. Germline V gene data show CDR1 as MNHEY and CDR2 as SVGAGI. The CDR3 contains 12 residues. CDR3 coding DNA: TGTGCCAGCAGTCAGGGGACCAATGAGCAGTTCTTC. Encoded protein: CASSQGTNEQFF.

V is TRBV27 and J is TRBJ1-6; the D is unclear. V lost 2 bases and J lost 0, with 8 bases in between. The CDR3 length is 16 residues. Germline V gene sequence: CDR1 MNHEY, CDR2 SMNVEV (reference sequence). The CDR3 DNA is TGTGCCAGCAGTTTAGAGGGTAGCTCCTATAATTCACCCCTCCACTTT. Protein product: CASSLEGSSYNSPLHF.

J is TRBJ2-2 and V is TRBV27, with 9 bases fitting TRBD2. V trimming: 3 bases; J trimming: 0 bases; junction bases outside the gene matches: 5. This CDR3 spans 17 amino acids. Germline V gene data show CDR1 as MNHEY and CDR2 as SMNVEV (reference sequence). The CDR3 region has the DNA TGTGCCAGCAGTTTCCGTCTAGCGGGGTCGAACACCGGGGAGCTGTTTTTT. This codes for CASSFRLAGSNTGELFF.

This clone has just one count. The chain links TRBV7-9 to TRBJ2-2, with D maybe TRBD1 (6 bases). The germline CDR1 and CDR2 sequences are SEHNR and FQNEAQ (reference sequence). This CDR3 is built from 16 residues. With 1 base removed from V and 2 bases from J, the gap between germline ends came to 11 bases. The DNA for the CDR3 is TGTGCCAGCAGCTTAGTAGGGACACTTAACACCGGGGAGCTGTTTTTT. Its protein is CASSLVGTLNTGELFF.

This chain connects TRBV14 to TRBJ2-7; possibly TRBD1 for D (6 bases). The ends were cut back, 0 bases at V and 3 bases at J, with 15 bases in the middle. Germline CDR1 SGHDN, CDR2 FVKESK. The CDR3 loop spans 16 amino acids. The CDR3 DNA follows: TGTGCCAGCAGCCAAGATTGGGGGCAGGTTTTCTACGAGCAGTACTTC. Translation: CASSQDWGQVFYEQYF.

The V gene is TRBV10-3, the J gene TRBJ2-7, with D uncertain. The V and J ends lost 7 bases and 5 bases respectively, with 6 bases between them. Germline V gene data show CDR1 as ENHRY and CDR2 as SYGVKD. The length of the CDR3 is 10 residues. CDR3 coding DNA: TGTGCCATCACCACAAACGAGCAGTACTTC. It translates to CAITTNEQYF.

The chain is built from TRBV19 and TRBJ1-2; D gene unclear. The germline CDR1 and CDR2 sequences are LNHDA and SQIVND (reference sequence). The CDR3 extends over 16 amino acids. The V and J ends lost 4 bases and 8 bases respectively, with 23 bases between them. CDR3 in amino acids: CASSRNREPLSEGYTF. CDR3 DNA: TGTGCCAGTAGTAGGAACAGAGAACCTCTATCGGAAGGCTACACCTTC.

This rearrangement joins TRBV2 to TRBJ1-1; 12 nucleotides agree with TRBD1. The CDR3 consists of 19 residues. CDR1 SNHLY and CDR2 FYNNEI come from the germline V gene. V lost 7 bases and J lost 1; bases outside the gene matches: 16. CDR3 DNA: TGTGCCAGCAAGGGACAGGGGGCCACATTCATCATTAAGAACACTGAAGCTTTCTTT. Amino acid sequence: CASKGQGATFIIKNTEAFF.

The chain uses TRBV7-9 and TRBJ2-1; 7 bases line up with TRBD2. The CDR3 runs to 15 residues. Per germline, CDR1 SEHNR and CDR2 FQNEAQ (reference sequence). V dropped 1 base and J dropped 9; count of bases not matched to a gene: 9. CDR3 DNA sequence: TGTGCCAGCAGCTTAGGGTCGGCGGGAGTTGGTGAGCAGTTCTTC. It is translated as CASSLGSAGVGEQFF.

CDR3 sequence reads: CASSSAGAKSNEQFF. Written as DNA, the CDR3 is TGTGCCAGCAGTTCAGCGGGAGCCAAGTCCAATGAGCAGTTCTTC. The chain uses TRBV28 and TRBJ2-1, with 8 nucleotides matching TRBD2. The CDR3 totals 15 residues. Germline V lookup: CDR1 MDHEN, CDR2 SYDVKM. V was clipped by 4 bases and J by 6 bases; unmatched bases: 8.

The V and J genes are TRBV27 and TRBJ2-7; 9 bases fit TRBD1. Trimming took 5 bases from V and 0 from J; bases not matched to a gene: 5. CDR1 is MNHEY and CDR2 is SMNVEV in the germline V gene (reference sequence). The CDR3 consists of 15 residues. This chain's CDR3 is CASSPTGQGSYEQYF. CDR3 DNA sequence: TGTGCCAGCAGTCCCACGGGACAGGGCTCCTACGAGCAGTACTTC.

This rearrangement joins TRBV14 to TRBJ1-5, with 8 bases that match TRBD1. This CDR3 has 16 amino acids. V shed 0 bases, J shed 2 bases, and the junction held 3 bases outside the gene matches. Germline V gives CDR1 SGHDN, CDR2 FVKESK. Here the CDR3 DNA reads TGTGCCAGCAGCCAAGATCGGGGACAGGGCAATCAGCCCCAGCATTTT. It encodes CASSQDRGQGNQPQHF.

This clone was detected a few times. V gene TRBV6-5 combines with J gene TRBJ2-7; TRBD2 aligns across 7 bases. The CDR3 sequence is 14 residues long. J lost 4 bases, V lost 0 bases, and 3 bases had no gene match. Germline V gene lookup returns CDR1 MNHEY and CDR2 SVGAGI. For the CDR3, the DNA is TGTGCCAGCAGTTACTCAGGCGGGGGTTACGAGCAGTACTTC. Protein product: CASSYSGGGYEQYF.

V is TRBV9 and J is TRBJ1-1; D is ambiguous. The CDR3 is made up of 11 amino acids. Trimming took off 3 bases at V and 5 bases at J, with 5 bases between the two ends. Germline V CDR1 and CDR2: SGDLS, YYNGEE. CDR3 nucleotides: TGTGCCAGCAGCGACGGGACTGAAGCTTTCTTT. Its protein is CASSDGTEAFF. The variable domain in full, with the rest retrieved from reference TRBV9 and TRBJ1-1, is DSGVTQTPKHLITATGQRVTLRCSPRSGDLSVYWYQQSLDQGLQFLIQYYNGEERAKGNILERFSAQQFPDLHSELNLSSLELGDSALYFCASSDGTEAFFGQGTRLTVV.